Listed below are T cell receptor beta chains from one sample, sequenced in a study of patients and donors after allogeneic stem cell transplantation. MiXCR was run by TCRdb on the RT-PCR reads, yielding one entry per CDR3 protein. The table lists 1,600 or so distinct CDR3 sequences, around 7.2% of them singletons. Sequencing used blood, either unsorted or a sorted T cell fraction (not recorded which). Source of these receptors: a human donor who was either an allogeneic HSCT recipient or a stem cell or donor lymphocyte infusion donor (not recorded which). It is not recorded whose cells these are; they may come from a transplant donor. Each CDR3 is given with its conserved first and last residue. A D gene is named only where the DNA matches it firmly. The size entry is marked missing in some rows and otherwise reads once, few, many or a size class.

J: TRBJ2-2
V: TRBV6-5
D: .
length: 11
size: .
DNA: TGTGCCACTGGTACTTTCGGGGAGCTGTTTTTT
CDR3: CATGTFGELFF

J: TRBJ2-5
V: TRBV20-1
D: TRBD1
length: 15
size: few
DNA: TGCAGTGCTAGAGCCCCCAGGGGGCGCAAAGAGACCCAGTACTTC
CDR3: CSARAPRGRKETQYF

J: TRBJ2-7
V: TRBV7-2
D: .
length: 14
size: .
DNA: TGTGCCAGCAGCTTTAGCGGTGATGCCTACGAGCAGTACTTC
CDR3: CASSFSGDAYEQYF

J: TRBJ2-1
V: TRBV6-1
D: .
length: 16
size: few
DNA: TGTGCCAGCAGTGAGGACCAGGGTATGTCCTACAATGAGCAGTTCTTC
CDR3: CASSEDQGMSYNEQFF

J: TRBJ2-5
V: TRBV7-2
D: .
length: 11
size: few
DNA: TGTGCCAGCCAAGCTCGGGAGACCCAGTACTTC
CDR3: CASQARETQYF

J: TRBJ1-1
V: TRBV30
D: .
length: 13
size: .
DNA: TGTGCCTGGAGTCTTCAGCCAGGGACTGAAGCTTTCTTT
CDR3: CAWSLQPGTEAFF

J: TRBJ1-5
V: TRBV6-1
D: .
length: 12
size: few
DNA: TGTGCCAGCACCTCTTCCGGTGCGCCCCAGCATTTT
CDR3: CASTSSGAPQHF

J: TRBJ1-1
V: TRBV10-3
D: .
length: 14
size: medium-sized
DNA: TGTGCCACTAAGACGGAAACCGAGAACACTGAAGCTTTCTTT
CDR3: CATKTETENTEAFF

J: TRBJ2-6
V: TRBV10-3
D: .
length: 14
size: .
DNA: TGTGCCATCAAGAGGGTGGCTGGGGCCAACGTCCTGACTTTC
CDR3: CAIKRVAGANVLTF

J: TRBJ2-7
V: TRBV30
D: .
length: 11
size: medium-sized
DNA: TGTGCCTGGAGTTGGGGGGACGAGCAGTACTTC
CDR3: CAWSWGDEQYF

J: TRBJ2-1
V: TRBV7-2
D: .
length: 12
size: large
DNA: TGTGCCAGCAGCTCCCCGTTCGGTGAGCAGTTCTTC
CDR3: CASSSPFGEQFF

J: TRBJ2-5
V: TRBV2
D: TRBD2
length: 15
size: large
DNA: TGTGCCAGCAGCGGGAGAGGACTAGCGGGGGAGACCCAGTACTTC
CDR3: CASSGRGLAGETQYF

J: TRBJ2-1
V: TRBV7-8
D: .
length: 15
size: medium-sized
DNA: TGTGCCAGCAGCTTACTTACGGGTTCCTACAATGAGCAGTTCTTC
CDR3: CASSLLTGSYNEQFF

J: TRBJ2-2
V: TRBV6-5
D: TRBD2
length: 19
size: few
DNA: TGTGCCAGCAGTTACCTGGGACTAGCGGGAGCTACTAACACCGGGGAGCTGTTTTTT
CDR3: CASSYLGLAGATNTGELFF

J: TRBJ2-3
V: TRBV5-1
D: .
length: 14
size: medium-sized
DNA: TGCGCCAGCAGCCTCGGGGTGCCGTCAGATACGCAGTATTTT
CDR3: CASSLGVPSDTQYF

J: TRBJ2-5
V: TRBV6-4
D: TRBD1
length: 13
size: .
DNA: TGTGCCAGCAGGGACAGGGGACAAGAGACCCAGTACTTC
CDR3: CASRDRGQETQYF

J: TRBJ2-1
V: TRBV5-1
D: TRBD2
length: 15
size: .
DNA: TGCGCCAGCAGCTGGACTAGCGGTAACTACAATGAGCAGTTCTTC
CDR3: CASSWTSGNYNEQFF

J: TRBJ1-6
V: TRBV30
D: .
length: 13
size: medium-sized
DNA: TGTGCCTGGGGTCAGACACCTAATTCACCCCTCCACTTT
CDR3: CAWGQTPNSPLHF

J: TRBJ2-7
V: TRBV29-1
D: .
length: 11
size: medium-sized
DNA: TGCAGCGCCCTACACCGAGACGAGCAGTACTTC
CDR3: CSALHRDEQYF

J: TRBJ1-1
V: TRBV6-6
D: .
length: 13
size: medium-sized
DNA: TGTGCCAGCTTTTACGGGGGGGGCACTGAAGCTTTCTTT
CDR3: CASFYGGGTEAFF

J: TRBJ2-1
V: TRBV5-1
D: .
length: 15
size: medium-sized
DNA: TGCGCCAGCAGCCTCGTGGGGCAATCCTACAATGAGCAGTTCTTC
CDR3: CASSLVGQSYNEQFF

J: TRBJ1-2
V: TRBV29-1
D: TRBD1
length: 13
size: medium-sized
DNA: TGCAGCGTTGAAGATCGACAGGGCGATGGCTACACCTTC
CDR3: CSVEDRQGDGYTF

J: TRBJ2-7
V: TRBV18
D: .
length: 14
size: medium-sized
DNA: TGTGCCAGCTCACCACCAGGGGGGGCCTACGAGCAGTACTTC
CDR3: CASSPPGGAYEQYF

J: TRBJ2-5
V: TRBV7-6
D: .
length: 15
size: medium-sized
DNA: TGTGCCAGCAGCTTAGATGGAGGGGACCAAGAGACCCAGTACTTC
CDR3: CASSLDGGDQETQYF

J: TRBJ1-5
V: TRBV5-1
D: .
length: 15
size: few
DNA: TGCGCCAGCAGTCTACAGGGTGGGAGCAATCAGCCCCAGCATTTT
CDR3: CASSLQGGSNQPQHF

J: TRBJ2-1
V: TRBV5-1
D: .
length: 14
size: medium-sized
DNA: TGCGCCAGCAGCCCCCAACCTACGAACAATGAGCAGTTCTTC
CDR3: CASSPQPTNNEQFF